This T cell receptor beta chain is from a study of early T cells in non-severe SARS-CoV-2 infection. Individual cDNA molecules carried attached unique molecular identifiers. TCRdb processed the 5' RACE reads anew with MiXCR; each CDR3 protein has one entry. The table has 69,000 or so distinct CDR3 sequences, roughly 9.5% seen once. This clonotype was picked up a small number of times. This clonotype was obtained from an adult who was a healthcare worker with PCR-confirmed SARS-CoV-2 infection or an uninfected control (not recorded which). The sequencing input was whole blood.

The CDR3 region is CASSPIRLAGGTSYNEQFF. The CDR3 DNA sequence: TGTGCCAGCTCACCCATCAGACTAGCGGGGGGTACCTCCTACAATGAGCAGTTCTTC. The V call is TRBV18, the J call TRBJ2-1, with 13 positions matching TRBD2. Per germline, CDR1 KGHSH and CDR2 LQKENI. V gave up 3 bases and J gave up 0 bases; unmatched junction bases: 8. There are 19 residues in the CDR3.